The entry below gives a single T cell receptor (beta chain) sequence along with its context. The antigen is unknown. This sample stems from a study of blood T cells in healthy people across ages. Peripheral blood samples of about 10 milliliters were drawn from each donor. Study-wide points: Donor CMV status was unknown, possibly confounding expanded clonotype changes. Relative to aged donors, long-lived donors carried more naive CD4+ cells and displayed higher diversity.

Using a J-beta primer mix together with a sample-barcoded 5' primer, a second PCR was run for about 7 to 12 cycles. One entry per CDR3 protein results from TCRdb running MiXCR on the 5' RACE reads. The data show over 1,300,000 distinct CDR3 sequences, approximately 59% seen once. V was trimmed by 3 bases and J by 4 bases, leaving 11 bases between them. The germline CDR1 and CDR2 sequences are MNHEY and SVGAGI. The CDR3 sequence is 14 residues long. The TCR was taken from a man aged 18 to 29 in good health. The chain uses TRBV6-5 and TRBJ2-3; possible D gene TRBD2, 6 bases. The sample comprised blood. In DNA, the CDR3 is TGTGCCAGCAGTTATGAGGCGGGATCAGATACGCAGTATTTT. Its translation is CASSYEAGSDTQYF.